These 12 T cell receptor beta chains share one sample of origin, sequenced in a study of blood T cell repertoires in COVID-19 (dated by TCRdb to the early 2020s). Libraries were made using the immunoSEQ multiplex PCR assay. TCRdb retrieved this table from immuneACCESS and kept in-frame rearrangements only. Not all clones are present; in checked studies, unresolved V genes account for under half, and no reason is known for the remainder. The sample table lists about 200,000 clones, about nine tenths of them with a count of one. The ten biggest clones cover approximately 2.1% of the sample. The sample taken for sequencing was PBMCs or T cells enriched from blood (not recorded which). All receptors come from a woman younger than 45 who had recovered from COVID-19.

V is TRBV29-1 and J is TRBJ2-7; D possibly corresponds to TRBD1 (6 bases). CDR1 and CDR2 (germline): SQVTM, ANQGSEA. V was clipped by 3 bases and J by 1 base, with 13 bases between them. The CDR3 has 14 amino acids. The CDR3: CSVDVPGQSYEQYF. CDR3 nucleotides: TGCAGCGTTGACGTACCGGGACAATCCTACGAGCAGTACTTC.

V gene TRBV19 combines with J gene TRBJ1-1, with D tentatively TRBD1 (6 bases). Trimming cost V 4 bases and J 5 bases, with 8 bases left between them. Germline CDR1 and CDR2: LNHDA and SQIVND (reference sequence). This CDR3 comprises 12 residues. The chain's CDR3 is CASSRGPTEAFF. The CDR3, as DNA: TGTGCCAGTAGTAGGGGGCCAACTGAAGCTTTCTTT.

The chain has TRBV4-1 and TRBJ1-5; D uncertain. The CDR3 runs to 14 residues. With 0 bases removed from V and 5 bases from J, the gap between germline ends came to 8 bases. Germline V CDR1 and CDR2: MGHRA, YSYEKL. The chain's CDR3 is CASSQDSGDQPQHF. The DNA for the CDR3 is TGCGCCAGCAGCCAAGATTCCGGGGATCAGCCCCAGCATTTT.

This rearrangement joins TRBV7-9 to TRBJ1-2, with a tentative D call TRBD1 (5 bases). The CDR3 extends over 17 amino acids. Germline loops: CDR1 SEHNR, CDR2 FQNEAQ (reference sequence). V was shortened by 6 bases and J by 0 bases, with 20 bases between the two germline ends. The CDR3 bases are TGTGCCAGCAGACAACATCTACTCGGGGGAGCTAACTATGGCTACACCTTC. Amino acids: CASRQHLLGGANYGYTF.

The chain joins TRBV7-8 to TRBJ1-3; D is undetermined. The V gene lost 3 bases and the J gene lost 1 base, with 10 bases spanning the gap. Germline V gives CDR1 SGHVS, CDR2 FQNEAQ. CDR3 length: 15 amino acids. The CDR3: CASSLDRSSGNTIYF. CDR3 coding DNA: TGTGCCAGCAGCTTGGATAGGAGTTCTGGAAACACCATATATTTT.

The chain couples TRBV27 to TRBJ1-6, with TRBD1 as a possible D gene (5 bases). The CDR3 has 18 amino acids. The ends were cut back, 0 bases at V and 1 base at J, with 13 bases in the middle. CDR1 and CDR2 (germline): MNHEY, SMNVEV (reference sequence). DNA for the CDR3: TGTGCCAGCAGTTTATCTTCAGGGTTTGAGTCCTATAATTCACCCCTCCACTTT. It is translated as CASSLSSGFESYNSPLHF.

The chain combines TRBV5-4 with TRBJ1-1; D gene ambiguous. V was cut by 4 bases and J by 3 bases, with 13 bases left in between. The germline V gene encodes CDR1 SGHNT and CDR2 YYREEE (reference sequence). The CDR3 has 14 residues. CDR3 coding DNA: TGTGCCAGCAGCCTTTCATATGAGGACACTGAAGCTTTCTTT. As protein: CASSLSYEDTEAFF.

This clone was observed once. The chain is built from TRBV6-5 and TRBJ1-5, with 9 bases identical to TRBD1. The CDR3 has 11 residues. Germline V gene sequence: CDR1 MNHEY, CDR2 SVGAGI. V was clipped by 6 bases and J by 11 bases; unmatched bases: 2. The CDR3 protein is CASRGQGSQHF. CDR3 sequence (DNA): TGTGCCAGCAGGGGACAGGGATCCCAGCATTTT.

This chain connects TRBV13 to TRBJ1-1; perhaps TRBD1 as D (6 bases). The V end was cut by 2 bases, the J end by 7 bases, with 11 bases between. The CDR3 consists of 13 residues. Germline CDR1 is PRHDT and CDR2 is FYEKMQ (reference sequence). In DNA, the CDR3 is TGTGCCAGCAGCTTAAAGGGGGACCTTGAAGCTTTCTTT. Residues: CASSLKGDLEAFF.

This chain uses TRBV19 with TRBJ2-1; 7 bases align to TRBD2. V lost 3 bases, J lost 12 bases, and 8 bases stayed unmatched. CDR1 and CDR2 from the germline V gene are LNHDA and SQIVND (reference sequence). The CDR3 spans 13 residues. The CDR3 sequence is CASSIRGEAGQFF. DNA of the CDR3: TGTGCCAGTAGTATTCGGGGGGAAGCGGGGCAGTTCTTC. The whole variable domain, remainder taken from reference TRBV19 and TRBJ2-1, is DGGITQSPKYLFRKEGQNVTLSCEQNLNHDAMYWYRQDPGQGLRLIYYSQIVNDFQKGDIAEGYSVSREKKESFPLTVTSAQKNPTAFYLCASSIRGEAGQFFGPGTRLTVL.

The rearrangement uses TRBV25-1 and TRBJ1-4, with D possibly TRBD1 on 6 matching bases. Between the trimmed V and J ends, which lost 1 base and 8 bases, there was a span of 20 bases. This CDR3 comprises 17 residues. Germline V gene lookup returns CDR1 MGHDK and CDR2 SYGVNS. This chain's CDR3 is CASSEWPDRRGGEKLFF. The DNA of the CDR3 is TGTGCCAGCAGTGAATGGCCCGACCGCAGGGGCGGAGAAAAACTGTTTTTT. The variable domain in full, with the rest retrieved from reference TRBV25-1 and TRBJ1-4, is EADIYQTPRYLVIGTGKKITLECSQTMGHDKMYWYQQDPGMELHLIHYSYGVNSTEKGDLSSESTVSRIRTEHFPLTLESARPSHTSQYLCASSEWPDRRGGEKLFFGSGTQLSVL.

This chain joins TRBV6-5 and TRBJ2-7, with TRBD1 as a possible D gene (6 bases). V dropped 11 bases and J dropped 5 bases, with 25 bases sitting between them. The germline gives CDR1 MNHEY, CDR2 SVGAGI. CDR3 size: 15 residues. CDR3 residues: CARSVRQAPLDEQYF. The CDR3, as DNA: TGTGCCCGGTCGGTCCGACAGGCACCTCTGGACGAGCAGTACTTC.